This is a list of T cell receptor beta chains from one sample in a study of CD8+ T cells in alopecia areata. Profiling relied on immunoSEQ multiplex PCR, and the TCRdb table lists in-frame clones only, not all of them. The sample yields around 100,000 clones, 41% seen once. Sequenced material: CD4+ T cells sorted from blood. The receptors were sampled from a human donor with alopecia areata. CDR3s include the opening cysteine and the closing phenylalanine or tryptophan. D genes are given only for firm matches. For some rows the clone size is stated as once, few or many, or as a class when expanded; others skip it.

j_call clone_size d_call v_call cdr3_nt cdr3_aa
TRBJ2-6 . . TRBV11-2 TGTGCCAGCAGCCTACCCTTGCGCTCTGGGGCCAACGTCCTGACTTTC CASSLPLRSGANVLTF
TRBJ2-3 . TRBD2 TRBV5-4 TGTGCCAGCAGCTTGGCCGGGACTAGCGGATCAGATACGCAGTATTTT CASSLAGTSGSDTQYF
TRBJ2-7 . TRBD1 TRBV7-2 TGTGCCAGCAGCCGCCGAAGTAGAGTAGGGACAGGCCTCTCCTACGAGCAGTACTTC CASSRRSRVGTGLSYEQYF
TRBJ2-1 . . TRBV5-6 TGTGCCAGCAGCTTGGATTCGGCGGGGAAGCAGTTCTTC CASSLDSAGKQFF
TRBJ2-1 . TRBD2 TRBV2 TGTGCCAGCAGTGTATATGGTAGCGGGAGCTCCTACAATGAGCAGTTCTTC CASSVYGSGSSYNEQFF
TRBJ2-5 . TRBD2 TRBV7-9 TGTGCCAGCACGCTAGCGGTACAAGAGACCCAGTACTTC CASTLAVQETQYF
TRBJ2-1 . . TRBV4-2 TGTGCCAGCAGCCTAGGAGACTCCTACAATGAGCAGTTCTTC CASSLGDSYNEQFF
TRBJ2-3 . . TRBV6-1 TGTGCCAGCAGTGAAGTGGAGGGTTCCGTCACAGATACGCAGTATTTT CASSEVEGSVTDTQYF
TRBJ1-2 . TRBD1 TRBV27 TGTGCCAGCACCCCGGGACAGGGCAAAGGCTATGGCTACACCTTC CASTPGQGKGYGYTF
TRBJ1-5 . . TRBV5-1 TGCGCCAGCAGCTTATCACCCTCGGGGAGCAATCAGCCCCAGCATTTT CASSLSPSGSNQPQHF
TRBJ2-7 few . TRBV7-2 TGTGCCAGCAGCCCTGGTTTACAAGTGGGAGCCTACGAGCAGTACTTC CASSPGLQVGAYEQYF
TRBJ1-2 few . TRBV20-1 TGCAGTGCTAGCCTCCGGCCTGGCTACACCTTC CSASLRPGYTF
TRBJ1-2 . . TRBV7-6 TGTGCCAGCAGTTTGGCCCGGGGGAGTGGCTACACCTTC CASSLARGSGYTF
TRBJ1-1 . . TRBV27 TGTGCCAGCAGGTCAGGGGTCTGGTCGAACACTGAAGCTTTCTTT CASRSGVWSNTEAFF
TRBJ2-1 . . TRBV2 TGTGCCAGCATGATCGGGCAGGGCATCAATGAGCAGTTCTTC CASMIGQGINEQFF
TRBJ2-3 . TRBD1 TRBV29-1 TGCAGCGCCGACAGGGCCAGCACAGATACGCAGTATTTT CSADRASTDTQYF
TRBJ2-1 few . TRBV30 TGTGCCTGGACTACCCCGGGAACCAGCTCCTACAATGAGCAGTTCTTC CAWTTPGTSSYNEQFF
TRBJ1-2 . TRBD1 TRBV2 TGTGCCAGCCGCCCGGGACAGGGTACCTATGGCTACACCTTC CASRPGQGTYGYTF
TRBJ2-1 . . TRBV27 TGTGCCAGCAGTTTCCGGCTAGGTGGCCCCAATGAGCAGTTCTTC CASSFRLGGPNEQFF
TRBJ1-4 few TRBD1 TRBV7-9 TGTGCCAGCAGCCCCGGACAGGGGGACGATAATGAAAAACTGTTTTTT CASSPGQGDDNEKLFF
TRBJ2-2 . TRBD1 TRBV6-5 TGTGCCAGCAGTTACGACAGGGTGACCGGGGAGCTGTTTTTT CASSYDRVTGELFF
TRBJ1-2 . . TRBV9 TGTGCCAGCAGCCCGGTAGGGGACGGAGACTATGGCTACACCTTC CASSPVGDGDYGYTF
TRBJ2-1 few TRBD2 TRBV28 TGTGCCAGCAGATCGACCTCAGGACTAGCGGGAAACTCCTACAATGAGCAGTTCTTC CASRSTSGLAGNSYNEQFF
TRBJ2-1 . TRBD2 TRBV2 TGTGCCAGCAGCCAAGCGGGAGGGCCGGACAATGAGCAGTTCTTC CASSQAGGPDNEQFF
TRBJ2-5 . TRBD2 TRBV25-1 TGTGCCAGCAGTCCCCCGGCATCTAGCGGAGGATACCAAGAGACCCAGTACTTC CASSPPASSGGYQETQYF
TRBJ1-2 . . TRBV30 TGTGCCTGGAGTGTCCAGCTGACAGGAAGACATGGCTACACCTTC CAWSVQLTGRHGYTF
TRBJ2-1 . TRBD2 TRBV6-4 TGTGCCAGCAGAACTAGCGGGAGGGGTGATGAGCAGTTCTTC CASRTSGRGDEQFF
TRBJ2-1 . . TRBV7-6 TGTGCCAGCAGCTCACCGACCCGCATCTATGAGCAGTTCTTC CASSSPTRIYEQFF
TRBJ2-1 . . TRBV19 TGTGCCGGGACGGCGAATACCTACAATGAGCAGTTCTTC CAGTANTYNEQFF
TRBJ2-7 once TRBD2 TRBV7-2 TGTGCCAGCAGCCTAGGACTAGTGGCCTCCGAGCAGTACTTC CASSLGLVASEQYF
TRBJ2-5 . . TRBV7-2 TGTGCCAGCAGCCCCTATTCCGTACGGGAGACCCAGTACTTC CASSPYSVRETQYF
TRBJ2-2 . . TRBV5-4 TGTGCCAGCAGCGGGAATTTCGGGGAGCTGTTTTTT CASSGNFGELFF
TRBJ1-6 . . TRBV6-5 TGTGCCAGCCTGCCCGCTAATTCACCCCTCCACTTT CASLPANSPLHF
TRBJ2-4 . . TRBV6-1 TGTGCCAGCAGTGAATTCGGGTTCCCACAAAACATTCAGTACTTC CASSEFGFPQNIQYF
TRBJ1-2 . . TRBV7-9 TGTGCCAGCAGCTCGGGGCACTATGGCTACACCTTC CASSSGHYGYTF
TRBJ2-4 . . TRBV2 TGTGCCAGCGGGGGCGGCGGTGGGTCCAAAAACATTCAGTACTTC CASGGGGGSKNIQYF
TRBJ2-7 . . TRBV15 TGTGCCACCAGCAGAGATCCTGCAGGATCCTACGAGCAGTACTTC CATSRDPAGSYEQYF
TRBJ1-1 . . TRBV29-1 TGCAGCGGCGGTTGGGACACTGAAGCTTTCTTT CSGGWDTEAFF
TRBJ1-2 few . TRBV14 TGTGCCAGCAGCCAAGACAGGGCAAGATATGGCTACACCTTC CASSQDRARYGYTF
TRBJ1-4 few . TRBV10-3 TGTGCCATCAGTGAAAACGATGAAAAACTGTTTTTT CAISENDEKLFF
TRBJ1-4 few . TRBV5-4 TGTGCCAGCAGCCCGGAGGGAAGGGATGAAAAACTGTTTTTT CASSPEGRDEKLFF
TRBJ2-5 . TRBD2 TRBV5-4 TGTGCCAGCAGTTCCAGCGGACTAGCGGGAACTCAGACCCAGTACTTC CASSSSGLAGTQTQYF
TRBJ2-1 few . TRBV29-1 TGCAGCGTCTCTGGGGGACTGGAGCGGGATGAGCAGTTCTTC CSVSGGLERDEQFF
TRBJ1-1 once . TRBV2 TGTGCCAGCAGTGAAGCGCTTGGAGGACTTATGAACACTGAAGCTTTCTTT CASSEALGGLMNTEAFF
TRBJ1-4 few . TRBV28 TGTGCCAGCAGTTCCTCCCTTGGGGCTCGGTCTAATGAAAAACTGTTTTTT CASSSSLGARSNEKLFF
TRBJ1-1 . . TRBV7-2 TGTGCCAGCAGCTTTTGGAGTGACACTGAAGCTTTCTTT CASSFWSDTEAFF
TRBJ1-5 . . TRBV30 TGTGCCTGGAGTGTACAGGGCTTGCAGCCCCAGCATTTT CAWSVQGLQPQHF
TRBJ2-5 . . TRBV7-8 TGTGCCAGCAGCTTCAGGGAGACCCAGTACTTC CASSFRETQYF
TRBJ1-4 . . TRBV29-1 TGCAGCGCTATCGAGGCTGAAAAACTGTTTTTT CSAIEAEKLFF
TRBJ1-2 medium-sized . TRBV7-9 TGTGCCAGCAGCTTAGAGGAAGGGCATGGCTACACCTTC CASSLEEGHGYTF
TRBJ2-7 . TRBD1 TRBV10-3 TGTGCCATCAGCACGGGGACAGGTAGTATCAACGAGCAGTACTTC CAISTGTGSINEQYF
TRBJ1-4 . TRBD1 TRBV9 TGTGCCAGCAGCGCAGACACAGGGGTTAATGAAAAACTGTTTTTT CASSADTGVNEKLFF
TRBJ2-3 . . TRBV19 TGTGCCAGTAGATTGGTAGCGCAAGATACGCAGTATTTT CASRLVAQDTQYF
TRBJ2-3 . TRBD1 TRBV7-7 TGTGCTAGCAGCCCTGGGACAGCCAGCACAGATACGCAGTATTTT CASSPGTASTDTQYF
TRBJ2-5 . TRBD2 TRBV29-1 TGCAGCGTTGGGACTAGCGGGGAGACCCAGTACTTC CSVGTSGETQYF
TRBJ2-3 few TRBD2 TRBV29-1 TGCAGCGCCTCTTTAGCGGGAAGTATCACAGATACGCAGTATTTT CSASLAGSITDTQYF
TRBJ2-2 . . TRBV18 TGTGCCAGCTCACCAGGCGACCATAACACCGGGGAGCTGTTTTTT CASSPGDHNTGELFF
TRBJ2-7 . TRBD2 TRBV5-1 TGCGCCAGCAGCTCGGGGGGGGCGCCGTACGAGCAGTACTTC CASSSGGAPYEQYF
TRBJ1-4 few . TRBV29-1 TGCAGCGTTCTAGGGCGGGAAAAACTGTTTTTT CSVLGREKLFF